One sample yielded the 5 T cell receptor beta chains listed below, sequenced in a study of post-analysis software for immune sequencing data. Study conclusions and caveats: Among roughly five TRBV segments more frequent in patients than controls were TRBV5-6, TRBV5-1 and TRBV20-1.

Included in the TCR beta cDNA libraries were unique molecular identifiers. TCRdb reprocessed the PCR reads via MiXCR and lists one record per CDR3 protein. The sample lists a few hundred thousand distinct CDR3 sequences, 35% to 40% occurring once. Their antigens remain unidentified. Sequencing used blood. These receptor sequences come from a girl aged 5-17 years with multiple sclerosis.

This clonotype was recorded a few times. This chain links TRBV5-1 with TRBJ1-1, with D unclear. The CDR3 has 14 amino acids. The V end was cut by 0 bases, the J end by 6 bases, with 12 bases between. Germline loops: CDR1 SGHRS, CDR2 YFSETQ. The CDR3 DNA is TGCGCCAGCAGCTTGGCGACGGGGTTACCTGAAGCTTTCTTT. Translating gives CASSLATGLPEAFF. Drawing the rest from reference TRBV5-1 and TRBJ1-1, the complete variable domain is KAGVTQTPRYLIKTRGQQVTLSCSPISGHRSVSWYQQTPGQGLQFLFEYFSETQRNKGNFPGRFSGRQFSNSRSEMNVSTLELGDSALYLCASSLATGLPEAFFGQGTRLTVV.

The rearrangement links TRBV7-2 to TRBJ2-7; 8 bases fit TRBD1. From germline, CDR1 is SGHTA and CDR2 FQGNSA. This CDR3 is built from 14 residues. The J segment lost 6 bases and the V segment lost 7 bases, leaving 11 bases of the junction unmatched. CDR3 region: CASNPTGGGGEQYF. The CDR3 bases are TGTGCCAGCAACCCTACAGGGGGAGGAGGCGAGCAGTACTTC.

This clonotype was counted between two and nine times. The chain combines TRBV18 with TRBJ2-1; 9 bases map to TRBD2. CDR1 is KGHSH and CDR2 is LQKENI in the germline V gene. The CDR3 covers 17 residues. Trimming at V came to 2 bases and at J to 4 bases, leaving 9 bases not matched to a gene. CDR3 amino acids: CASSPMGGRADYNEQFF. The CDR3 DNA sequence: TGTGCCAGCTCACCAATGGGCGGGAGGGCCGATTACAATGAGCAGTTCTTC.

This rearrangement joins TRBV4-3 to TRBJ1-5, with D possibly TRBD1 on 6 matching bases. Trimming took 0 bases from V and 2 from J, leaving 11 bases between them. The CDR3 consists of 16 residues. CDR1 is LGHNA, CDR2 YSLEER, per germline. This CDR3 reads CASSQDLRGGNQPQHF. As DNA, the CDR3 is TGCGCCAGCAGCCAAGATCTCAGGGGAGGCAATCAGCCCCAGCATTTT.

The chain employs TRBV25-1 and TRBJ1-1, with 9 positions matching TRBD1. The germline V gene encodes CDR1 MGHDK and CDR2 SYGVNS. V lost 5 bases and J lost 4; bases outside the gene matches: 8. The CDR3 loop spans 15 amino acids. The CDR3 loop is CASSPTGGLGTEAFF. As DNA, the CDR3 is TGTGCCAGCAGTCCTACAGGGGGCCTGGGCACTGAAGCTTTCTTT.